The 2 T cell receptor beta chains given below trace back to one sample, sequenced in a study of CD8+CD57+ T cells in acquired aplastic anemia. The template for TCR beta VDJ and CDR3 sequence profiling was genomic DNA. MiXCR, run by TCRdb on the reads, gives a single entry per CDR3 protein. Among around 170,000 distinct CDR3 sequences listed, about 64% were seen once. Source material: sorted CD4+, CD8+, or CD8+CD57+ T cells (not recorded which) from PBMCs. These receptors were taken from a human donor in good health.

The CDR3 sequence: CASSEDPRLPPYNEQFF. The CDR3, as DNA: TGTGCCAGTAGCGAAGATCCGAGACTCCCTCCCTACAATGAGCAGTTCTTC. V usage is TRBV19 and J usage is TRBJ2-1; D remains unclear. This CDR3 region has 17 residues. Germline loops: CDR1 LNHDA, CDR2 SQIVND (reference sequence). The V and J ends lost 6 bases and 2 bases respectively, with 20 bases between them.

This sequence joins TRBV7-9 and TRBJ2-1, with TRBD2 as a possible D gene (6 bases). Trimming removed 3 bases from V and 8 bases from J, with 11 bases in between. The CDR3 has 13 amino acids. CDR1 is SEHNR, CDR2 FQNEAQ, per germline (reference sequence). This CDR3 reads CASSFPEGDEQFF. The CDR3 DNA follows: TGTGCCAGCAGCTTTCCGGAGGGCGATGAGCAGTTCTTC.